These 8 T cell receptor beta chains were all obtained from the same sample, sequenced in a study of T cell repertoires in cytomegalovirus infection. For these TCRs, the target antigens are not known. TCRdb reanalysed the reads using MiXCR and keeps one entry per CDR3 protein. The table has hundreds of thousands of distinct CDR3 sequences, about 31% seen once. The material was cultured CD8+ T cells from PBMCs, obtained from culture after CMV antigen stimulation. These receptors were obtained from a human donor in good health (CMV status not recorded). Some clones in this sample may be carry-over from other donors' samples.

A note on this clonotype: This may be a read error, as it is one base from a much larger clone. The chain links TRBV7-2 to TRBJ2-6; 9 bases are a match to TRBD1. The ends lost 3 bases at V and 1 base at J; junction bases unmatched: 4. The CDR3 runs to 17 residues. Germline V lookup: CDR1 SGHTA, CDR2 FQGNSA. CDR3 region: CTSSLGQGGSGANVLTF. The CDR3, as DNA: TGTACCAGCAGCTTGGGACAGGGTGGATCTGGGGCCAACGTCCTGACTTTC.

This clonotype was counted ten times or more. This chain uses TRBV7-6 with TRBJ2-2; the D gene is possibly TRBD1 (5 bases). The germline gives CDR1 SGHVS, CDR2 FNYEAQ. This CDR3 has 14 residues. Trimming cost V 5 bases and J 5 bases, with 12 bases left between them. As DNA, the CDR3 is TGTGCCAGCAGCGGGGCGACACGTACCGGGGAGCTGTTTTTT. Protein product: CASSGATRTGELFF.

The CDR3 reads CASTTYTLGGNTGQVPVGDEKLFF. DNA of the CDR3: TGTGCCAGCACTACCTATACCCTCGGCGGAAATACGGGACAGGTACCGGTGGGTGATGAAAAACTGTTTTTT. The J gene is TRBJ1-4, the V gene TRBV7-6; 8 bases fit TRBD1. Germline V gene data show CDR1 as SGHVS and CDR2 as FNYEAQ. With 7 bases clipped from V and 6 bases from J, the junction kept 37 bases outside the gene matches. The CDR3 is 24 residues long.

This clonotype was detected only a few times. This chain joins TRBV6-6 and TRBJ2-3; the D is unclear. The CDR3 has 11 amino acids. V shed 7 bases and J shed 2 bases, with 4 bases lying between them. Germline lookup yields CDR1 MNHNY and CDR2 SVGAGI (reference sequence). Here the CDR3 DNA reads TGTGCCAGCATCCACACAGATACGCAGTATTTT. Amino acids: CASIHTDTQYF.

This clonotype was counted a few times. This rearrangement joins TRBV7-9 to TRBJ2-6; perhaps TRBD1 as D (6 bases). V lost 7 bases and J 0 bases, leaving 10 bases between the germline ends. There are 15 residues in the CDR3. Germline CDR1 reads SEHNR; CDR2 reads FQNEAQ (reference sequence). The CDR3 sequence is CASNTGSSGANVLTF. The CDR3 DNA follows: TGTGCCAGCAATACAGGGAGCTCTGGGGCCAACGTCCTGACTTTC.

This clonotype was counted at least ten times. This sequence joins TRBV7-9 and TRBJ2-3; 7 nucleotides agree with TRBD1. Germline CDR1 is SEHNR and CDR2 is FQNEAQ (reference sequence). There are 18 residues in the CDR3. J gave up 5 bases and V 2 bases, and 16 bases lay outside the gene matches. This CDR3 is CASSLTNLRQGGGDTQYF. CDR3 nucleotide sequence: TGTGCCAGCAGCTTAACAAATTTGAGACAGGGTGGTGGAGATACGCAGTATTTT.

The chain joins TRBV20-1 to TRBJ1-2; maybe TRBD1 (5 bases). Looked up from germline, CDR1 is DFQATT and CDR2 is SNEGSKA (reference sequence). The CDR3 runs to 13 residues. V was shortened by 3 bases and J by 2 bases, with 10 bases between the two germline ends. DNA of the CDR3: TGCAGTGCTAGGACAGAAACCAACTATGGCTACACCTTC. Its protein is CSARTETNYGYTF.

This clonotype was recorded at least ten times. This chain connects TRBV7-8 to TRBJ1-1; 8 bases line up with TRBD1. CDR3 length: 15 residues. Germline V CDR1 and CDR2: SGHVS, FQNEAQ. Losses at the gene ends were 1 base for V and 1 base for J; bases not matched to a gene: 2. CDR3 in DNA: TGTGCCAGCAGCTTAGTGGGACAGGCGAACACTGAAGCTTTCTTT. Protein sequence: CASSLVGQANTEAFF.